Following are 27 T cell receptor beta chains from one sample sequenced in a study of T-cell memory formation after mild COVID-19. TCRdb called the 5' RACE reads again in MiXCR, with one record for every CDR3 protein. This table holds 530,000 or so distinct CDR3 sequences, roughly 17% found once. The sample was PBMCs or a T cell subset sorted from them (not recorded which). The origin of the receptors is an adult woman who had mild COVID-19 (a few samples of this study predate the infection). Cell type and time point are not known.

This chain joins TRBV18 and TRBJ1-6; tentatively, D is TRBD1 (6 bases). The length of the CDR3 is 14 residues. The V gene's germline CDR1 is KGHSH and CDR2 LQKENI. The ends were cut back, 4 bases at V and 5 bases at J, with 9 bases in the middle. The CDR3 loop reads CASSLDRNNSPLHF. CDR3 in DNA: TGTGCCAGCTCACTTGACAGGAATAATTCACCCCTCCACTTT.

This chain uses TRBV7-8 with TRBJ2-1; maybe TRBD2 (7 bases). The germline gives CDR1 SGHVS, CDR2 FQNEAQ. CDR3 size: 17 residues. Trimming shortened V by 4 bases and J by 3 bases, and 19 bases separated the two germline ends. CDR3 region: CASSSQRPGGRYNEQFF. The CDR3 DNA is TGTGCCAGCAGCTCCCAGAGGCCGGGGGGCCGCTACAATGAGCAGTTCTTC.

The gene calls are TRBV5-1 and TRBJ1-1, with TRBD1 as a possible D gene (5 bases). Germline V gene lookup returns CDR1 SGHRS and CDR2 YFSETQ. There are 14 residues in the CDR3. The V end was cut by 5 bases, the J end by 2 bases, with 13 bases between. In nucleotides, the CDR3 is TGCGCCAGCAGTCCAGGACACATAAACACTGAAGCTTTCTTT. Its protein product is CASSPGHINTEAFF.

There are a few counts of this clonotype. The gene calls are TRBV29-1 and TRBJ2-1; TRBD1 aligns across 7 bases. Germline loops: CDR1 SQVTM, CDR2 ANQGSEA. The CDR3 sequence is 12 residues long. Losses at the gene ends were 3 bases for V and 8 bases for J; bases not matched to a gene: 4. CDR3: CSVDPGGDEQFF. CDR3 coding DNA: TGCAGCGTTGACCCAGGGGGAGATGAGCAGTTCTTC.

This chain links TRBV6-6 with TRBJ1-1, with a weak D call TRBD1 (5 bases). The CDR3 length is 17 residues. The germline CDR1 and CDR2 sequences are MNHNY and SVGAGI (reference sequence). V was clipped by 0 bases and J by 4 bases, with 18 bases between them. This chain's CDR3 is CASSYSIRGEGITEAFF. CDR3 DNA sequence: TGTGCCAGCAGTTACTCGATAAGGGGTGAGGGTATCACTGAAGCTTTCTTT.

This clonotype was recorded a few times. The genes are TRBV7-2 and TRBJ1-5, with D maybe TRBD1 (5 bases). The V gene's germline CDR1 is SGHTA and CDR2 FQGNSA. Trimming shortened V by 5 bases and J by 0 bases, and 11 bases separated the two germline ends. This CDR3 is 15 amino acids long. CDR3 nucleotide sequence: TGTGCCAGCAGCCGGGGCAGCGGTAGCAATCAGCCCCAGCATTTT. It codes for CASSRGSGSNQPQHF.

This sequence joins TRBV12-3 or TRBV12-4 and TRBJ1-1; possibly TRBD1 for D (6 bases). Trimming pared 5 bases from V and 5 bases from J, leaving 18 bases between. This CDR3 has 15 amino acids. CDR3 sequence reads: CASSEQGFRVTEAFF. The CDR3 coding sequence is TGTGCCAGCAGTGAGCAGGGGTTCCGTGTAACTGAAGCTTTCTTT.

CDR3 DNA: TGCGCCAGCAGCTCCGACAGGGCATCTGGGGCCAACGTCCTGACTTTC. This codes for CASSSDRASGANVLTF. The chain links TRBV5-1 to TRBJ2-6, with 7 bases that match TRBD1. The CDR3 extends over 16 amino acids. CDR1 and CDR2 (germline): SGHRS, YFSETQ. Germline trimming cut 3 bases from V and 1 base from J; bases unmatched to any gene: 4.

This clonotype showed up many times. V is TRBV7-9 and J is TRBJ1-1, with D unclear. Trimming pared 6 bases from V and 1 base from J, leaving 9 bases between. This CDR3 is 13 amino acids long. CDR1 SEHNR and CDR2 FQNEAQ come from the germline V gene (reference sequence). The DNA of the CDR3 is TGTGCCAGCAGGCGACACGGGAACACTGAAGCTTTCTTT. It yields the protein CASRRHGNTEAFF.

This clonotype was found a few times. V gene TRBV11-2 combines with J gene TRBJ2-3; D is uncertain. The CDR3 is made up of 16 amino acids. CDR1 and CDR2 from the germline V gene are SGHAT and FQNNGV. Trimming took 2 bases from V and 0 from J, leaving 12 bases between them. CDR3 residues: CASSLFGQASTDTQYF. The CDR3 region has the DNA TGTGCCAGCAGCTTATTCGGGCAGGCTAGCACAGATACGCAGTATTTT.

This clonotype has only a few counts. V usage is TRBV20-1 and J usage is TRBJ2-5; D not certain. V lost 5 bases and J 4 bases, leaving 20 bases between the germline ends. The CDR3 loop spans 15 amino acids. CDR1 DFQATT and CDR2 SNEGSKA come from the germline V gene (reference sequence). CDR3 nucleotides: TGCAGTGCTCCACCCGAGTCGAACCTCGGAGAGACCCAGTACTTC. This translates into CSAPPESNLGETQYF.

V gene TRBV7-9 combines with J gene TRBJ2-5; no reliable D call. The CDR3 runs 15 residues. Germline V lookup: CDR1 SEHNR, CDR2 FQNEAQ (reference sequence). V was shortened by 3 bases and J by 2 bases, with 13 bases between the two germline ends. As DNA, the CDR3 is TGTGCCAGCAGCTTTCAAGTTGGACGGCAAGAGACCCAGTACTTC. It codes for CASSFQVGRQETQYF. Full variable domain (remainder filled in from reference TRBV7-9 and TRBJ2-5): DTGVSQNPRHKITKRGQNVTFRCDPISEHNRLYWYRQTLGQGPEFLTYFQNEAQLEKSRLLSDRFSAERPKGSFSTLEIQRTEQGDSAMYLCASSFQVGRQETQYFGPGTRLLVL.

This sequence joins TRBV29-1 and TRBJ2-7; no clear D. Trimming shortened V by 6 bases and J by 5 bases, and 20 bases separated the two germline ends. This CDR3 region has 14 residues. The germline CDR1 and CDR2 sequences are SQVTM and ANQGSEA. In nucleotides, the CDR3 is TGCAGCGTCCTCGAAACGCAGTCAGGCCACGAGCAGTACTTC. Its protein is CSVLETQSGHEQYF.

This clonotype has only a few counts. This chain connects TRBV3-1 to TRBJ1-3; TRBD1 agrees at 7 bases. Trimming cost V 3 bases and J 1 base; bases outside gene matches: 12. Per the germline V gene, CDR1 is LGHDT and CDR2 is YNNKEL (reference sequence). This CDR3 has 18 amino acids. The CDR3 loop is CASSQGSATGLSGNTIYF. CDR3 nucleotide sequence: TGTGCCAGCAGCCAGGGGTCCGCGACAGGGCTTTCTGGAAACACCATATATTTT.

J is TRBJ2-1 and V is TRBV9; TRBD1 is a possible D gene (6 bases). Germline CDR1 SGDLS, CDR2 YYNGEE. This CDR3 spans 15 amino acids. The germline V and J ends were trimmed by 0 bases and 2 bases, with 9 bases remaining between them. The CDR3 DNA is TGTGCCAGCAGCGTAGTAGGGGGTGCCTACAATGAGCAGTTCTTC. It translates to CASSVVGGAYNEQFF. Complete variable domain (other parts from reference TRBV9 and TRBJ2-1): DSGVTQTPKHLITATGQRVTLRCSPRSGDLSVYWYQQSLDQGLQFLIQYYNGEERAKGNILERFSAQQFPDLHSELNLSSLELGDSALYFCASSVVGGAYNEQFFGPGTRLTVL.

This clonotype was detected a few times. The chain joins TRBV20-1 to TRBJ1-6, with D maybe TRBD1 (5 bases). Between the trimmed V and J ends, which lost 5 bases and 0 bases, there was a span of 23 bases. There are 19 residues in the CDR3. The germline gives CDR1 DFQATT, CDR2 SNEGSKA (reference sequence). The CDR3 DNA sequence: TGCAGTGCTCCGACGGACAACACTGACACATTCTCCTATAATTCACCCCTCCACTTT. It is translated as CSAPTDNTDTFSYNSPLHF.

This clonotype was observed a handful of times. The J gene is TRBJ2-1, the V gene TRBV5-1; D ambiguous. Germline loops: CDR1 SGHRS, CDR2 YFSETQ. The CDR3 length is 16 residues. Trimming stripped 1 base from V and 3 bases from J, with 14 bases between. The CDR3 region is CASSLRPVNDYNEQFF. CDR3 DNA sequence: TGCGCCAGCAGCTTGAGGCCCGTCAACGACTACAATGAGCAGTTCTTC.

There are a few counts of this clonotype. The rearrangement joins TRBV6-2 or TRBV6-3 to TRBJ2-3; 8 bases are shared with TRBD1. Germline V gene data show CDR1 as MNHEY and CDR2 as SVGEGT. With 2 bases clipped from V and 2 bases from J, the junction kept 6 bases outside the gene matches. This CDR3 contains 16 residues. CDR3 amino acids: CASSYEDRDDTDTQYF. CDR3 DNA sequence: TGTGCCAGCAGTTACGAGGACAGGGATGACACAGATACGCAGTATTTT.

The genes are TRBV11-3 and TRBJ1-1; TRBD1 matches 10 bases. Germline assignment: CDR1 SGHNT and CDR2 YENEEA. The CDR3 length is 12 residues. V gave up 5 bases and J gave up 12 bases; unmatched junction bases: 6. This chain's CDR3 is CASSLGQGGTFF. The CDR3 DNA follows: TGTGCCAGCAGCCTAGGACAGGGGGGGACTTTCTTT.

The gene calls are TRBV5-1 and TRBJ2-1; D uncertain. The CDR3 extends over 13 amino acids. V shed 0 bases and J shed 8 bases, with 9 bases lying between them. From germline, CDR1 is SGHRS and CDR2 YFSETQ. The CDR3 here is CASSLEWNYEQFF. DNA for the CDR3: TGCGCCAGCAGCTTGGAGTGGAATTATGAGCAGTTCTTC.

The genes are TRBV3-1 and TRBJ2-1; TRBD1 matches at 7 bases. The CDR3 is 15 amino acids. Germline values: CDR1 LGHDT, CDR2 YNNKEL (reference sequence). V lost 5 bases and J lost 3; bases outside the gene matches: 7. Written as DNA, the CDR3 is TGTGCCAGCAGCAGACAGGGTAGAATCTACAATGAGCAGTTCTTC. It yields the protein CASSRQGRIYNEQFF.

The sample holds many counts of this clonotype. The chain couples TRBV6-6 to TRBJ1-5; D gene unclear. Germline CDR1 MNHNY, CDR2 SVGAGI (reference sequence). There are 14 residues in the CDR3. Trimming removed 2 bases from V and 0 bases from J, with 5 bases in between. This CDR3 is CASSYGVSNQPQHF. CDR3 DNA sequence: TGTGCCAGCAGTTACGGAGTTAGCAATCAGCCCCAGCATTTT.

The V gene is TRBV29-1, the J gene TRBJ1-1; D remains ambiguous. V was clipped by 6 bases and J by 3 bases, with 14 bases between them. Germline CDR1 and CDR2: SQVTM and ANQGSEA. The CDR3 runs to 13 residues. The CDR3 DNA reads TGCAGCGTCCGGAGTAGGTCGGACACTGAAGCTTTCTTT. This encodes CSVRSRSDTEAFF. Full variable domain (missing parts from reference TRBV29-1 and TRBJ1-1): SAVISQKPSRDICQRGTSLTIQCQVDSQVTMMFWYRQQPGQSLTLIATANQGSEATYESGFVIDKFPISRPNLTFSTLTVSNMSPEDSSIYLCSVRSRSDTEAFFGQGTRLTVV.

The genes are TRBV15 and TRBJ2-5, with D unclear. V shed 0 bases and J shed 5 bases, with 13 bases lying between them. CDR3 size: 15 residues. From germline, CDR1 is LNHNV and CDR2 YYDKDF (reference sequence). CDR3 coding DNA: TGTGCCACCAGCAGAGAGGCAGGAAGGAAGGAGACCCAGTACTTC. Translated, it gives CATSREAGRKETQYF.

This clonotype was detected a few times. V gene TRBV7-9 combines with J gene TRBJ1-6; 7 positions agree with TRBD1. The CDR3 contains 19 residues. J was trimmed by 4 bases and V by 2 bases; bases with no gene match: 14. Germline V gene lookup returns CDR1 SEHNR and CDR2 FQNEAQ (reference sequence). The CDR3 DNA reads as TGTGCCAGCAGCTTATTCCTTCGGACAGGCGACCGTTATAATTCACCCCTCCACTTT. Translating gives CASSLFLRTGDRYNSPLHF.

The J gene is TRBJ1-1, the V gene TRBV4-1; D remains unclear. Germline values: CDR1 MGHRA, CDR2 YSYEKL. The CDR3 contains 14 residues. V lost 0 bases and J lost 6, with 11 bases in between. CDR3 residues: CASSQDVGQPEAFF. CDR3 nucleotides: TGCGCCAGCAGCCAAGATGTCGGCCAACCTGAAGCTTTCTTT.

The chain carries TRBV4-1 and TRBJ2-7, with TRBD1 matching 8 bases. The CDR3 is 17 amino acids. Germline loops: CDR1 MGHRA, CDR2 YSYEKL. After removal of 1 base from V and 4 bases from J, the junction contained 12 bases not matched to a gene. The CDR3 DNA follows: TGCGCCAGCAGCCAAGTTCTTGCGGCAGGGGGCTTATACGAGCAGTACTTC. Its translation is CASSQVLAAGGLYEQYF.